This record looks at one T cell receptor beta chain sequence and its context. The data were obtained in a study of response to subunit inactivated influenza vaccine. MiXCR, run by TCRdb on the RT-PCR reads, gives a single entry per CDR3 protein. The sample records 700,000 to 900,000 distinct CDR3 sequences, approximately 21% being singletons. The V and J ends lost 5 bases and 3 bases respectively, with 16 bases between them. CDR3 length: 15 amino acids. Germline values: CDR1 ENHRY, CDR2 SYGVKD. Material: PBMCs from blood, obtained less than 6 days after vaccination. The chain combines TRBV10-3 with TRBJ2-5; D may match TRBD1 or TRBD2 (6 bases each). The receptor's source is a man in his fifties who received an inactivated influenza vaccine. CDR3 sequence reads: CAISTPEGDKETQYF. In DNA form, the CDR3 reads TGTGCCATCAGTACCCCGGAGGGGGATAAAGAGACCCAGTACTTC.